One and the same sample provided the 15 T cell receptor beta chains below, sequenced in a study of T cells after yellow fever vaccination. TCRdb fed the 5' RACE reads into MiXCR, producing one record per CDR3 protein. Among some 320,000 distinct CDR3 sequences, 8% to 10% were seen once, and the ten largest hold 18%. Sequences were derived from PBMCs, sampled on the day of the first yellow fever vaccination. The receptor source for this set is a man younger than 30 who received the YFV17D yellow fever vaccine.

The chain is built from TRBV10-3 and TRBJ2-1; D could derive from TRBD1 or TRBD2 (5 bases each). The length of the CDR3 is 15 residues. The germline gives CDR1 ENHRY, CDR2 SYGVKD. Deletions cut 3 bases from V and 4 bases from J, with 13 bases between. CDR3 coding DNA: TGTGCCATCAGTGACACGGTCGGGGCTTACAATGAGCAGTTCTTC. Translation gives CAISDTVGAYNEQFF.

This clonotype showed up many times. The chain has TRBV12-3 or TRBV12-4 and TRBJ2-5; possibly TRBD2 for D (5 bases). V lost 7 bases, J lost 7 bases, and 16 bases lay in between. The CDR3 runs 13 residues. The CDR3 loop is CASTLARRWTQYF. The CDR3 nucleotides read TGTGCCAGCACCTTAGCTCGGAGGTGGACCCAGTACTTC.

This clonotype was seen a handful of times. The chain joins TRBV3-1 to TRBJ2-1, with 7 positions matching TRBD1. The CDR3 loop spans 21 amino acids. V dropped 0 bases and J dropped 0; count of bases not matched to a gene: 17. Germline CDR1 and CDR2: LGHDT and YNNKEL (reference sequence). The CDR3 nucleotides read TGTGCCAGCAGCCAAGATTTCTGGACAGGCCTACAGGGGAGCTCCTACAATGAGCAGTTCTTC. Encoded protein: CASSQDFWTGLQGSSYNEQFF.

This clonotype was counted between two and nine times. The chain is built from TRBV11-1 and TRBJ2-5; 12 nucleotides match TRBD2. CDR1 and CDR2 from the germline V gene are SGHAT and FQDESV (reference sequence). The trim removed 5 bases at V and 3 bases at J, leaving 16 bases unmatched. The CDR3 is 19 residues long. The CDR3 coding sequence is TGTGCCAGCAGCCCCCGGAACTCTCTCGGACTAGCGGGGAAAGAGACCCAGTACTTC. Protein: CASSPRNSLGLAGKETQYF.

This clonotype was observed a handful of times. The CDR3 DNA reads as TGTGCCAGCTCAACGGACTACCTAAGCACAGATACGCAGTATTTT. The encoded protein is CASSTDYLSTDTQYF. The chain carries TRBV18 and TRBJ2-3; a weak D match, TRBD2 (6 bases). Trimming pared 5 bases from V and 0 bases from J, leaving 12 bases between. The germline gives CDR1 KGHSH, CDR2 LQKENI. CDR3 length: 15 residues.

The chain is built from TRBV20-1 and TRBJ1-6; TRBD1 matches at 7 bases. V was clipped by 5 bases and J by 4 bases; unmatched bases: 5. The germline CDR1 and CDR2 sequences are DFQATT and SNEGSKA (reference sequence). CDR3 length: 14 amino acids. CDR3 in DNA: TGCAGTGCTCCAGGGGGAAGGTATAATTCACCCCTCCACTTT. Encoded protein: CSAPGGRYNSPLHF.

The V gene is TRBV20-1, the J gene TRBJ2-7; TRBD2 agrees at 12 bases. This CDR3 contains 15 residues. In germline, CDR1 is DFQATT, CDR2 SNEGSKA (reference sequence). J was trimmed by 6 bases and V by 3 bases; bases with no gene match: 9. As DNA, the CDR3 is TGCAGTGCTAGCGGCCCGCTAGCGGGGGGGCGCGAGCAGTACTTC. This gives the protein CSASGPLAGGREQYF.

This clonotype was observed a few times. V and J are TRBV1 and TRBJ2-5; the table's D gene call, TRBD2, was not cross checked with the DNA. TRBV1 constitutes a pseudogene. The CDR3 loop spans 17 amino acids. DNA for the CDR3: TGCACCAGCAGCCAAGATCGGCTAGCGGGGGTCCAAGAGACCCAGTACTTC. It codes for CTSSQDRLAGVQETQYF.

The CDR3 reads CASSQDLVPPDNEQFF. CDR3 nucleotide sequence: TGCGCCAGCAGCCAAGATCTTGTACCCCCCGACAATGAGCAGTTCTTC. The V call is TRBV4-3, the J call TRBJ2-1; the D is unclear. The CDR3 totals 16 residues. With 0 bases removed from V and 5 bases from J, the gap between germline ends came to 14 bases. CDR1 and CDR2 from the germline V gene are LGHNA and YSLEER.

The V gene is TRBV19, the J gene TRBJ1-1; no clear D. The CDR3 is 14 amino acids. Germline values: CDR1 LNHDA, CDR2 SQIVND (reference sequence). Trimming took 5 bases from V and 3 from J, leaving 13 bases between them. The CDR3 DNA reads TGTGCCAGTAGTGCTTACAGTCTATACACTGAAGCTTTCTTT. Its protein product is CASSAYSLYTEAFF.

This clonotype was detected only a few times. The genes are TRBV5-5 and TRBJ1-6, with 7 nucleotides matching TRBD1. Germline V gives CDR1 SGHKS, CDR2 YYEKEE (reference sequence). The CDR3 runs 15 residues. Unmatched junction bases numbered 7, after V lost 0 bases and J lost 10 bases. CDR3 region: CASSLAPGGESPLHF. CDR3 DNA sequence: TGTGCCAGCAGCTTGGCCCCAGGGGGAGAATCACCCCTCCACTTT.

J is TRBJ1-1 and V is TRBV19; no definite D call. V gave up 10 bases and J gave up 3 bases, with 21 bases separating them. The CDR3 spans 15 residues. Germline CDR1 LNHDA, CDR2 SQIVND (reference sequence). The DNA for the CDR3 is TGTGCCACCGCATCCGAGACAAGGGTAGACACTGAAGCTTTCTTT. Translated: CATASETRVDTEAFF.

CDR3 DNA sequence: TGCGCCAGCAAACGGACAGGAGGCACAGATACGCAGTATTTT. Translated: CASKRTGGTDTQYF. The genes are TRBV4-1 and TRBJ2-3; TRBD1 matches 7 bases. The length of the CDR3 is 14 residues. Germline trimming cut 7 bases from V and 1 base from J; bases unmatched to any gene: 5. Germline loops: CDR1 MGHRA, CDR2 YSYEKL.

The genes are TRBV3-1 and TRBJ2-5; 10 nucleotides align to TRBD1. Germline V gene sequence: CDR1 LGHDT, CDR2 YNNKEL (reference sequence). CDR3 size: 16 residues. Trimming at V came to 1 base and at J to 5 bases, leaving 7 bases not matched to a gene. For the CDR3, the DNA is TGTGCCAGCAGCCAAGGGGACAGGGGCGATCTCGAGACCCAGTACTTC. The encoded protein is CASSQGDRGDLETQYF.

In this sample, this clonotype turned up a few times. The CDR3 nucleotides read TGCGCCAGCAGCCAAGACTGGACAGGGCTGTACACTGAAGCTTTCTTT. Translating it yields CASSQDWTGLYTEAFF. The J gene is TRBJ1-1, the V gene TRBV4-3; 8 nucleotides align to TRBD1. Germline V lookup: CDR1 LGHNA, CDR2 YSLEER. Germline trimming cut 0 bases from V and 3 bases from J; bases unmatched to any gene: 6. This CDR3 is 16 amino acids long.